This entry lists 11 T cell receptor beta chains sequenced from one sample in a study of blood T cell repertoires in COVID-19. Clones were sequenced by immunoSEQ multiplex PCR, and TCRdb holds only the in-frame ones, with some missing. The table lists more than 15,000 clones, roughly 81% of them singletons, with around 31% in the top ten. What was sequenced was peripheral blood. These receptors came from a human donor with active COVID-19. The donor label of this sample is uncertain.

The genes are TRBV7-9 and TRBJ2-1, with 12 bases matching TRBD2. Per germline, CDR1 SEHNR and CDR2 FQNEAQ (reference sequence). With 5 bases clipped from V and 9 bases from J, the junction kept 14 bases outside the gene matches. The CDR3 runs to 17 residues. The CDR3 nucleotides are TGTGCCAGCAGCCCCCCGGGGGGGCTAGCGGGAGGGACTGAGCAGTTCTTC. Translating it yields CASSPPGGLAGGTEQFF.

The genes are TRBV11-3 and TRBJ2-7; perhaps TRBD2 as D (5 bases). V was clipped by 8 bases and J by 3 bases, with 14 bases between them. Germline-derived CDR1 and CDR2 are SGHNT and YENEEA. The CDR3 is 13 amino acids. The CDR3 region is CASGPSRYYEQYF. The CDR3, as DNA: TGTGCCAGCGGCCCTAGCAGATACTACGAGCAGTACTTC. Full variable domain (remainder filled in from reference TRBV11-3 and TRBJ2-7): EAGVVQSPRYKIIEKKQPVAFWCNPISGHNTLYWYLQNLGQGPELLIRYENEEAVDDSQLPKDRFSAERLKGVDSTLKIQPAELGDSAVYLCASGPSRYYEQYFGPGTRLTVT.

This clone has just a few counts. The CDR3 DNA sequence: TGCGCCAGCAGTCAATCGATCAATACGGGGAACACTTATAATTCACCCCTCCACTTT. Amino acid sequence: CASSQSINTGNTYNSPLHF. J is TRBJ1-6 and V is TRBV23-1; no definite D call. TRBV23-1 is placed among ORFs of uncertain function. V was pared by 0 bases and J by 4 bases, with 19 bases between. The CDR3 runs to 19 residues.

The V gene is TRBV5-1, the J gene TRBJ1-1; D unresolved. Deletions cut 2 bases from V and 1 base from J, with 6 bases between. CDR3 length equals 13 residues. Germline CDR1 is SGHRS and CDR2 is YFSETQ. The chain's CDR3 is CASSFGANTEAFF. The CDR3 DNA follows: TGCGCCAGCAGCTTCGGAGCGAACACTGAAGCTTTCTTT. Full variable domain (rest looked up from reference TRBV5-1 and TRBJ1-1): KAGVTQTPRYLIKTRGQQVTLSCSPISGHRSVSWYQQTPGQGLQFLFEYFSETQRNKGNFPGRFSGRQFSNSRSEMNVSTLELGDSALYLCASSFGANTEAFFGQGTRLTVV.

The gene calls are TRBV5-1 and TRBJ2-7, with 9 bases that match TRBD2. CDR1 and CDR2 from the germline V gene are SGHRS and YFSETQ. V shed 0 bases, J shed 5 bases, and the junction held 6 bases outside the gene matches. The CDR3 has 15 residues. CDR3 bases: TGCGCCAGCAGCTTGGTGATTAGCGGGAGAGACGAGCAGTACTTC. Translation gives CASSLVISGRDEQYF.

The chain uses TRBV2 and TRBJ2-5; 7 nucleotides agree with TRBD1. CDR1 and CDR2 from the germline V gene are SNHLY and FYNNEI. The CDR3 contains 13 residues. V shed 7 bases and J 5 bases; nucleotides not matched to a gene: 7. CDR3 in amino acids: CASTGTVVETQYF. For the CDR3, the DNA is TGTGCCAGCACCGGGACAGTCGTGGAGACCCAGTACTTC.

Notes on this clone: Additional DNA sequences in this sample encode the identical CDR3. The V gene is TRBV7-9, the J gene TRBJ1-2; 9 nucleotides match TRBD1. Germline assignment: CDR1 SEHNR and CDR2 FQNEAQ (reference sequence). This CDR3 contains 17 residues. Trimming cost V 5 bases and J 4 bases; bases outside gene matches: 14. This chain's CDR3 is CASSDRGGAGGAYGYTF. CDR3 coding DNA: TGTGCCAGCAGCGACAGGGGGGGAGCGGGGGGGGCCTATGGCTACACCTTC.

This clone has a handful of counts. The chain employs TRBV9 and TRBJ2-2; tentatively, D is TRBD2 (6 bases). V was pared by 0 bases and J by 0 bases, with 9 bases between. CDR1 and CDR2 from the germline V gene are SGDLS and YYNGEE. The CDR3 runs 16 residues. The CDR3 DNA is TGTGCCAGCAGCGTAGGCTTAGCGGCGAACACCGGGGAGCTGTTTTTT. Protein product: CASSVGLAANTGELFF. The full variable domain, its missing parts supplied by reference TRBV9 and TRBJ2-2, is DSGVTQTPKHLITATGQRVTLRCSPRSGDLSVYWYQQSLDQGLQFLIQYYNGEERAKGNILERFSAQQFPDLHSELNLSSLELGDSALYFCASSVGLAANTGELFFGEGSRLTVL.

V gene TRBV6-5 combines with J gene TRBJ2-1; D is uncertain. Deletions cut 4 bases from V and 7 bases from J, with 8 bases between. The CDR3 consists of 12 residues. In germline, CDR1 is MNHEY, CDR2 SVGAGI. CDR3 sequence: CASSSQRNEQFF. For the CDR3, the DNA is TGTGCCAGCAGTTCCCAGCGAAATGAGCAGTTCTTC.

The chain couples TRBV23-1 to TRBJ2-5, with 9 bases aligning to TRBD2. TRBV23-1 is an ORF; its function is uncertain. CDR3 length: 16 residues. Trimming at V came to 3 bases and at J to 5 bases, leaving 10 bases not matched to a gene. CDR3 residues: CASSHPAGGPSETQYF. In nucleotides, the CDR3 is TGCGCCAGCAGTCATCCGGCGGGGGGGCCTTCCGAGACCCAGTACTTC.

Here the CDR3 DNA reads TGCGCCAGCAGCCAAGGAACACTAGCGGGCTCCAGCTCCTACGAGCAGTACTTC. This gives the protein CASSQGTLAGSSSYEQYF. The chain recombines TRBV4-3 with TRBJ2-7; 9 bases map to TRBD2. V lost 1 base, J lost 0 bases, and 10 bases stayed unmatched. Germline loops: CDR1 LGHNA, CDR2 YSLEER. The CDR3 sequence is 18 residues long.